This TCR beta chain was captured in a study of shared clonotypes between healthy human individuals. Study in general: Three plates were used per donor for CD4 naive, three for CD4 memory, two for CD8 naive and one for CD8 memory.

Per the germline V gene, CDR1 is SGHAT and CDR2 is FQNNGV. Trimming left V 2 bases short and J 5 bases short, with 16 bases between. The CDR3 is 15 amino acids. Once extracted for a subset, genomic DNA was divided evenly among several immunoSEQ plates. The assay was immunoSEQ multiplex PCR, and TCRdb's table has in-frame clones only and misses some. The repertoire holds about 1,900,000 clones, with approximately 94% as singletons. Naive-designated CD8 cells lacked CD45RO, were positively enriched for CCR7, and omitted terminally differentiated effector memory CD45RA+ cells. This clonotype was obtained from a man aged 18 to 30 in good health. Sequenced material: naive CD8+ T cells sorted from blood. This chain joins TRBV11-2 and TRBJ2-7; possible D gene TRBD2, 7 bases. The CDR3 sequence: CASSLLGGGPNEQYF. CDR3 coding DNA: TGTGCCAGCAGCTTATTAGGGGGAGGGCCTAACGAGCAGTACTTC.